This entry lists 7 T cell receptor beta chains sequenced from one sample in a study of spatial heterogeneity in lung cancer. Overall study findings and caveats: Mutation counts in tumors were tracked by counts of expanded intratumoral alpha and beta TCRs.

These receptors' targets are unknown. A single record per CDR3 protein comes from TCRdb applying MiXCR to the 5' RACE reads. The sample comprises 15,000 or so distinct CDR3 sequences, over 3.5% of which are singletons, and 18% rests with the top ten. Described time point: sample taken at primary tumor resection. The specimen was lung tumor tissue, collected at surgery. These receptors all stem from a female donor with early-stage non-small cell lung cancer.

This clonotype was seen ten or more times. The V gene is TRBV28, the J gene TRBJ1-3; D is perhaps TRBD1 (5 bases). The CDR3 length is 14 residues. V gave up 6 bases and J gave up 9 bases, with 18 bases separating them. From germline, CDR1 is MDHEN and CDR2 SYDVKM. CDR3 loop: CASRFSGSRGTIYF. CDR3 sequence (DNA): TGTGCCAGCAGATTTTCGGGGAGTAGGGGCACCATATATTTT. Looking up the rest from reference TRBV28 and TRBJ1-3 gives the full variable domain: DVKVTQSSRYLVKRTGEKVFLECVQDMDHENMFWYRQDPGLGLRLIYFSYDVKMKEKGDIPEGYSVSREKKERFSLILESASTNQTSMYLCASRFSGSRGTIYFGEGSWLTVV.

This clonotype was seen ten or more times. The chain has TRBV5-8 and TRBJ2-7; 10 positions agree with TRBD1. Trimming took 3 bases from V and 5 from J; bases not matched to a gene: 14. The CDR3 length is 17 residues. Germline V gene lookup returns CDR1 SGHTS and CDR2 YDEGEE. This CDR3 is CASSYIRSSGTGDEQYF. The CDR3 region has the DNA TGTGCCAGCAGCTATATCAGATCCTCGGGGACAGGGGACGAGCAGTACTTC.

As concerns this clonotype: Possible read error: a much larger clone is one base away. The chain uses TRBV5-1 and TRBJ2-3; TRBD2 might be the D (5 bases). This CDR3 contains 14 residues. The germline V gene encodes CDR1 SGHRS and CDR2 YFSETQ. V was clipped by 5 bases and J by 0 bases, with 10 bases between them. The CDR3 region is CASSWRASTDTQYF. CDR3 coding DNA: TGCGCCAGCAGTTGGCGGGCTAGCACAGATACGCAGTATTTT.

This clonotype was detected ten times or more. The chain uses TRBV10-1 and TRBJ2-7; 7 nucleotides align to TRBD1. The CDR3 contains 16 residues. The ends lost 3 bases at V and 2 bases at J; junction bases unmatched: 10. CDR1 is WNHNN, CDR2 SYGVQD, per germline (reference sequence). CDR3 sequence (DNA): TGCGCCAGCAGTGATAACAGGGGTACTCTCCCCTACGAGCAGTACTTC. Protein: CASSDNRGTLPYEQYF.

This clonotype was counted at least ten times. The chain recombines TRBV2 with TRBJ2-6; D uncertain. Trimming removed 8 bases from V and 0 bases from J, with 17 bases in between. Germline V gene data show CDR1 as SNHLY and CDR2 as FYNNEI. This CDR3 region has 17 residues. This CDR3 reads CASSSRPLNSGANVLTF. CDR3 bases: TGTGCCAGCTCGAGCAGGCCGCTTAACTCTGGGGCCAACGTCCTGACTTTC.

This clonotype was detected ten times or more. J is TRBJ2-7 and V is TRBV3-1; unclear D gene. Trimming cost V 4 bases and J 8 bases, with 12 bases left between them. This CDR3 has 12 amino acids. The V gene's germline CDR1 is LGHDT and CDR2 YNNKEL (reference sequence). CDR3 bases: TGTGCCAGCAGCCCAAACGACTTCCAGCAGTACTTC. Translated, it gives CASSPNDFQQYF.

This clonotype was picked up many times. V gene TRBV6-1 combines with J gene TRBJ2-1; D not certain. Trimming stripped 8 bases from V and 9 bases from J, with 14 bases between. Germline CDR1 and CDR2: MNHNS and SASEGT. The CDR3 length is 12 residues. CDR3 sequence reads: CASEGNVGEQFF. In DNA form, the CDR3 reads TGTGCCAGCGAAGGGAACGTTGGTGAGCAGTTCTTC.